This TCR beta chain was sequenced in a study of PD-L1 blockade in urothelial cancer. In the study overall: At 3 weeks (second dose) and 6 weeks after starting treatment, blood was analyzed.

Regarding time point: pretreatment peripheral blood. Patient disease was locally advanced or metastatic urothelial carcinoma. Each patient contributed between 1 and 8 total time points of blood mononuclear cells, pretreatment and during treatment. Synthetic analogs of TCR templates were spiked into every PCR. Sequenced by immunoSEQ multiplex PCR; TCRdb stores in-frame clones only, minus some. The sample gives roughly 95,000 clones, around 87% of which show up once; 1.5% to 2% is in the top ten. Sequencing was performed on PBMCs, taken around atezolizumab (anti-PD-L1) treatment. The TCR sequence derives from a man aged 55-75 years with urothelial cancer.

In DNA form, the CDR3 reads TGTGCCAGCAGCTTAAGCGGGAGGGCTTACGAGCAGTACTTC. Residues: CASSLSGRAYEQYF. The genes are TRBV11-2 and TRBJ2-7, with TRBD2 matching 10 bases. V trimming: 2 bases; J trimming: 4 bases; junction bases outside the gene matches: 2. This CDR3 has 14 residues. CDR1 and CDR2 from the germline V gene are SGHAT and FQNNGV.